Presented here are 30 T cell receptor beta chains from one specimen sequenced in a study of human T cells and chemical hapten exposure. Time point here: patch test 2, 6 weeks after DPC sensitization. Treatment indicated: therapeutic diphenylcyclopropenone sensitization with weekly scalp DPC. Using its own MiXCR run on the RACE reads, TCRdb lists one record per CDR3 protein. Found here are approximately 40,000 distinct CDR3 sequences, 3% to 4% of them singletons; the top ten hold under 8.5%. The material sequenced was whole blood, taken in connection with sensitization to the hapten diphenylcyclopropenone (DPC). The source of these receptors is a middle-aged man with alopecia areata. Some clones in this sample may be carry-over from other donors' samples.

This clonotype was seen at least ten times. This rearrangement joins TRBV12-3 or TRBV12-4 to TRBJ2-1; D possibly corresponds to TRBD2 (5 bases). V was pared by 3 bases and J by 7 bases, with 13 bases between. CDR3 size: 14 residues. The CDR3 loop reads CASSLSRAGNEQFF. The CDR3 DNA reads TGTGCCAGCAGTTTGTCGAGGGCCGGGAATGAGCAGTTCTTC.

This clonotype was picked up many times. CDR3 bases: TGCAGTGCTAGCCTAGGGACAGGGAAAAACAATGAGCAGTTCTTC. Protein sequence: CSASLGTGKNNEQFF. V is TRBV20-1 and J is TRBJ2-1, with 9 bases matching TRBD1. Germline V gene data show CDR1 as DFQATT and CDR2 as SNEGSKA (reference sequence). The CDR3 runs to 15 residues. V lost 3 bases, J lost 5 bases, and 8 bases stayed unmatched.

This clonotype was seen a few times. The J gene is TRBJ1-3, the V gene TRBV7-8; D is ambiguous. V lost 0 bases and J lost 0, with 6 bases in between. Germline-derived CDR1 and CDR2 are SGHVS and FQNEAQ. This CDR3 spans 15 amino acids. CDR3 sequence (DNA): TGTGCCAGCAGCTTAGCGACGGACTCTGGAAACACCATATATTTT. It yields the protein CASSLATDSGNTIYF.

This clonotype has a count of ten or more. CDR3 DNA: TGTGCCAGCAGTTTTAGGGGTCTCTATGGCTACACCTTC. As protein: CASSFRGLYGYTF. V gene TRBV28 combines with J gene TRBJ1-2, with a possible D match to TRBD1 (5 bases). Germline V gene data show CDR1 as MDHEN and CDR2 as SYDVKM. V was trimmed by 3 bases and J by 4 bases, leaving 9 bases between them. This CDR3 has 13 residues.

This clonotype has a count of ten or more. The chain joins TRBV27 to TRBJ1-5; 9 positions match TRBD1. CDR1 MNHEY and CDR2 SMNVEV come from the germline V gene (reference sequence). After removal of 7 bases from V and 0 bases from J, the junction contained 7 bases not matched to a gene. The CDR3 is made up of 16 amino acids. The CDR3 DNA reads as TGTGCCAGCAAAACAGGGGGCCCCTATAGCAATCAGCCCCAGCATTTT. It translates to CASKTGGPYSNQPQHF.

V and J are TRBV4-2 and TRBJ1-1; possibly TRBD1 for D (5 bases). Germline CDR1 and CDR2: LGHNA and YNFKEQ. The CDR3 sequence is 15 residues long. Trimming cost V 1 base and J 4 bases, with 13 bases left between them. CDR3 coding DNA: TGTGCCAGCAGCCAAGGTACGGGGGTCCGCACTGAAGCTTTCTTT. Its translation: CASSQGTGVRTEAFF.

This clonotype has ten or more counts. J is TRBJ2-5 and V is TRBV7-2; D is unclear. The CDR3 is made up of 13 amino acids. V dropped 3 bases and J dropped 4 bases, with 9 bases sitting between them. Germline-derived CDR1 and CDR2 are SGHTA and FQGNSA. The CDR3 protein is CASSFRLTETQYF. CDR3 nucleotides: TGTGCCAGCAGCTTCCGTCTCACAGAGACCCAGTACTTC.

This clonotype was seen ten or more times. The chain couples TRBV12-3 or TRBV12-4 to TRBJ1-1, with a tentative D call TRBD1 (5 bases). The CDR3 is 15 amino acids. V dropped 6 bases and J dropped 1 base, with 15 bases sitting between them. This CDR3 reads CASSPIGHGNTEAFF. The CDR3 coding sequence is TGTGCCAGCAGCCCCATTGGACACGGGAACACTGAAGCTTTCTTT.

In this sample, this clonotype turned up many times. CDR3: CASRGLAGLAKNIQYF. CDR3 DNA: TGTGCCAGCAGGGGACTAGCGGGACTAGCCAAAAACATTCAGTACTTC. The rearrangement joins TRBV12-3 or TRBV12-4 to TRBJ2-4, with 13 bases identical to TRBD2. V lost 6 bases and J lost 0; bases outside the gene matches: 2. This CDR3 has 16 residues.

At least ten counts were recorded for this clonotype. V is TRBV27 and J is TRBJ1-2; D is unresolved. Per germline, CDR1 MNHEY and CDR2 SMNVEV (reference sequence). Trimming took off 6 bases at V and 4 bases at J, with 18 bases between the two ends. CDR3 size: 15 residues. The CDR3 here is CASSPPSQTGYGYTF. CDR3 in DNA: TGTGCCAGCAGCCCCCCGAGTCAAACGGGCTATGGCTACACCTTC.

The gene calls are TRBV11-2 and TRBJ1-2; D is unclear. Germline CDR1 SGHAT, CDR2 FQNNGV. V lost 5 bases and J 3 bases, leaving 16 bases between the germline ends. The CDR3 runs 15 residues. The CDR3 DNA reads TGTGCCAGCAGCCCGTTCCAAGAATCATACTATGGCTACACCTTC. Residues: CASSPFQESYYGYTF. Full variable domain (remainder filled in from reference TRBV11-2 and TRBJ1-2): EAGVAQSPRYKIIEKRQSVAFWCNPISGHATLYWYQQILGQGPKLLIQFQNNGVVDDSQLPKDRFSAERLKGVDSTLKIQPAKLEDSAVYLCASSPFQESYYGYTFGSGTRLTVV.

This clonotype was recorded many times. The chain is built from TRBV7-2 and TRBJ2-1; D is uncertain. V dropped 1 base and J dropped 7 bases, with 14 bases sitting between them. This CDR3 comprises 15 residues. The germline gives CDR1 SGHTA, CDR2 FQGNSA. Here the CDR3 DNA reads TGTGCCAGCAGCTTAGTCGGATTCAATTGGAATGAGCAGTTCTTC. Translated, it gives CASSLVGFNWNEQFF.

The chain combines TRBV10-2 with TRBJ1-2; tentatively, D is TRBD1 (6 bases). The CDR3 is 15 amino acids. CDR1 and CDR2 (germline): WSHSY, SAAADI. Trimming removed 1 base at V and 2 bases at J, with 11 bases between. DNA of the CDR3: TGCGCCAGCAGTGAGTTTGAAGGGGGGAACTATGGCTACACCTTC. This translates into CASSEFEGGNYGYTF.

This clonotype turned up a few times. The rearrangement joins TRBV28 to TRBJ2-7, with a tentative D call TRBD2 (6 bases). The CDR3 covers 12 residues. The V end lost 5 bases, the J end lost 6 bases, and 11 bases lay between the germline ends. Germline V lookup: CDR1 MDHEN, CDR2 SYDVKM. CDR3 amino acids: CASSQAGSEQYF. CDR3 in DNA: TGTGCCAGCAGTCAAGCGGGTAGCGAGCAGTACTTC.

This clonotype was found many times. CDR3 DNA sequence: TGTGCCAGCGGACCATCTAGGGATAGCTACGAGCAGTACTTC. Its translation is CASGPSRDSYEQYF. The chain uses TRBV6-2 or TRBV6-3 and TRBJ2-7; D is ambiguous. The CDR3 extends over 14 amino acids. CDR1 MNHEY and CDR2 SVGEGT come from the germline V gene. V was pared by 8 bases and J by 3 bases, with 17 bases between.

In its sample, this clonotype was seen many times. The CDR3 DNA is TGTGCCAGCAGTTACCCTAGGACTAGCGCGAGCTCCTACAATGAGCAGTTCTTC. Translation gives CASSYPRTSASSYNEQFF. The J gene is TRBJ2-1, the V gene TRBV6-6, with 9 nucleotides matching TRBD2. The CDR3 runs 18 residues. The V and J ends lost 2 bases and 0 bases, in that order; junction bases with no gene match: 8. Per germline, CDR1 MNHNY and CDR2 SVGAGI (reference sequence).

The table lists this clonotype with many counts. The genes are TRBV4-1 and TRBJ1-6, with 12 bases fitting TRBD1. Looked up from germline, CDR1 is MGHRA and CDR2 is YSYEKL. This CDR3 has 15 residues. Trimming removed 4 bases from V and 14 bases from J; junction bases left unmatched: 9. The CDR3 loop reads CASSPSGTGGLTLHF. The CDR3 DNA reads as TGCGCCAGCAGCCCATCCGGGACAGGGGGCCTGACCCTCCACTTT.

This clonotype was picked up a small number of times. The CDR3 DNA follows: TGCAGTGCTACCCAGGGGGGTGATAGCAATCAGCCCCAGCATTTT. It translates to CSATQGGDSNQPQHF. The gene calls are TRBV20-1 and TRBJ1-5; 7 nucleotides align to TRBD1. Trimming took 4 bases from V and 0 from J; bases not matched to a gene: 6. Germline V lookup: CDR1 DFQATT, CDR2 SNEGSKA (reference sequence). The CDR3 sequence is 15 residues long.

This clonotype was counted ten times or more. The V gene is TRBV20-1, the J gene TRBJ1-6; D is unclear. CDR3 length: 13 amino acids. V was trimmed by 2 bases and J by 4 bases, leaving 6 bases between them. Germline V gene sequence: CDR1 DFQATT, CDR2 SNEGSKA (reference sequence). The CDR3 nucleotides are TGCAGTGCTAGAATGGGATATAATTCACCCCTCCACTTT. Protein: CSARMGYNSPLHF.

There are many counts of this clonotype. The chain joins TRBV29-1 to TRBJ1-2; no clear D gene. Germline assignment: CDR1 SQVTM and CDR2 ANQGSEA. V gave up 1 base and J gave up 7 bases, with 10 bases separating them. CDR3 length: 12 residues. CDR3 in DNA: TGCAGCGTTGAAGGAACCCGGGGTGGCTACACCTTC. This gives the protein CSVEGTRGGYTF.

In this sample, this clonotype turned up many times. The chain carries TRBV30 and TRBJ2-7, with TRBD1 as a possible D gene (5 bases). V was pared by 0 bases and J by 2 bases, with 11 bases between. The CDR3 has 14 amino acids. Per germline, CDR1 GTSNPN and CDR2 SVGIG (reference sequence). The CDR3 is CAWSVRSGPYEQYF. CDR3 nucleotide sequence: TGTGCCTGGAGTGTACGATCAGGGCCCTACGAGCAGTACTTC.

This clonotype was detected only a few times. The chain employs TRBV4-3 and TRBJ2-5; perhaps TRBD2 as D (6 bases). V lost 1 base to trimming and J lost 2 bases, with 14 bases between them. There are 16 residues in the CDR3. Germline V gene lookup returns CDR1 LGHNA and CDR2 YSLEER. The CDR3 nucleotides read TGCGCCAGCAGCCAAGGAGCCGCGGGACGGCAAGAGACCCAGTACTTC. Amino acid sequence: CASSQGAAGRQETQYF.

This clonotype was seen ten or more times. V is TRBV3-1 and J is TRBJ2-1, with 11 positions matching TRBD2. Germline V gene sequence: CDR1 LGHDT, CDR2 YNNKEL (reference sequence). The trim removed 6 bases at V and 8 bases at J, leaving 3 bases unmatched. This CDR3 is 13 amino acids long. As DNA, the CDR3 is TGTGCCAGCAGACGTAGCGGGGGGGATGAGCAGTTCTTC. Translating it yields CASRRSGGDEQFF.

This clonotype was observed a few times. The J gene is TRBJ1-2, the V gene TRBV29-1; tentative D call: TRBD1 (6 bases). CDR1 and CDR2 (germline): SQVTM, ANQGSEA. The CDR3 is 13 residues long. V was shortened by 4 bases and J by 5 bases, with 14 bases between the two germline ends. As DNA, the CDR3 is TGCAGCGTTGGGGCAGGGGCGACTTATGGCTACACCTTC. Protein: CSVGAGATYGYTF. Filled out from reference TRBV29-1 and TRBJ1-2, the complete variable domain reads SAVISQKPSRDICQRGTSLTIQCQVDSQVTMMFWYRQQPGQSLTLIATANQGSEATYESGFVIDKFPISRPNLTFSTLTVSNMSPEDSSIYLCSVGAGATYGYTFGSGTRLTVV.

This clonotype was seen many times. The V call is TRBV7-2, the J call TRBJ2-4, with D unresolved. The CDR3 covers 15 residues. V lost 3 bases and J lost 0, with 9 bases in between. The germline V gene encodes CDR1 SGHTA and CDR2 FQGNSA. CDR3: CASSFGVLAKNIQYF. CDR3 DNA: TGTGCCAGCAGCTTTGGGGTACTAGCCAAAAACATTCAGTACTTC.

This clonotype was seen more than once but under ten times. The chain employs TRBV6-2 or TRBV6-3 and TRBJ1-5; 8 bases map to TRBD1. The CDR3 covers 20 residues. Germline-derived CDR1 and CDR2 are MNHEY and SVGEGT. Trimming removed 0 bases from V and 0 bases from J; junction bases left unmatched: 13. CDR3 region: CASSYSTGTGALFSNQPQHF. The CDR3 region has the DNA TGTGCCAGCAGTTACTCGACAGGGACAGGAGCCCTCTTTAGCAATCAGCCCCAGCATTTT.

This clonotype was detected many times. The genes are TRBV5-6 and TRBJ2-7; 8 nucleotides line up with TRBD2. The CDR3 extends over 14 amino acids. Looked up from germline, CDR1 is SGHDT and CDR2 is YYEEEE. V shed 3 bases and J 6 bases; nucleotides not matched to a gene: 8. CDR3 protein: CASSSLAGIAEQYF. The CDR3 nucleotides read TGTGCCAGCAGCTCTTTAGCGGGAATAGCCGAGCAGTACTTC.

This chain connects TRBV6-1 to TRBJ1-4, with D possibly matching TRBD1 (6 bases). Trimming shortened V by 6 bases and J by 3 bases, and 11 bases separated the two germline ends. Germline V gene lookup returns CDR1 MNHNS and CDR2 SASEGT. The CDR3 sequence is 14 residues long. The CDR3 sequence: CASRTGRPNEKLFF. DNA of the CDR3: TGTGCCAGCAGAACAGGGAGGCCTAATGAAAAACTGTTTTTT.

This chain links TRBV3-1 with TRBJ2-1; 14 bases map to TRBD2. Trimming took 3 bases from V and 7 from J; bases not matched to a gene: 2. The CDR3 is 15 amino acids. Germline V gene sequence: CDR1 LGHDT, CDR2 YNNKEL (reference sequence). CDR3 sequence (DNA): TGTGCCAGCAGCCAGCGGACTAGCGGGAGGAATGAGCAGTTCTTC. This gives the protein CASSQRTSGRNEQFF.

For this clonotype: This could be a read error, since a much larger clone is one nucleotide away. The chain recombines TRBV2 with TRBJ1-3, with 11 bases matching TRBD1. The CDR3 is made up of 17 amino acids. CDR1 is SNHLY, CDR2 FYNNEI, per germline. The J segment lost 4 bases and the V segment lost 5 bases, leaving 10 bases of the junction unmatched. The CDR3 region has the DNA TGTGCCAGCAGTTTCCAAGCGGACAGGGGGCAAGGAAACACCATATATTTT. Translating it yields CASSFQADRGQGNTIYF.